These 30 T cell receptor beta chains were all obtained from the same sample, sequenced in a study of blood T cell repertoires in COVID-19. Assay used: immunoSEQ multiplex PCR; TCRdb lists only in-frame clones, some missing. The data contain roughly 49,000 clones, roughly 87% of them seen just once; the ten biggest clones take up around 5.1%. Specimen: peripheral blood. Receptors originate from a man between 60 and 75 years old with active COVID-19.

Only one count was recorded for this clone. The rearrangement uses TRBV6-5 and TRBJ2-2, with 8 bases aligning to TRBD1. Trimming at V came to 8 bases and at J to 5 bases, leaving 4 bases not matched to a gene. Germline CDR1 reads MNHEY; CDR2 reads SVGAGI. The CDR3 consists of 13 residues. The chain's CDR3 is CASANRGTGELFF. In DNA, the CDR3 is TGTGCCAGCGCCAACAGGGGGACCGGGGAGCTGTTTTTT.

This sequence joins TRBV19 and TRBJ2-1; 10 nucleotides align to TRBD1. Trimming removed 4 bases from V and 5 bases from J; junction bases left unmatched: 2. The CDR3 runs to 14 residues. CDR1 and CDR2 (germline): LNHDA, SQIVND (reference sequence). The CDR3 DNA follows: TGTGCCAGTAGTACCGACAGGGGGCACAATGAGCAGTTCTTC. It codes for CASSTDRGHNEQFF. The whole variable domain, remainder taken from reference TRBV19 and TRBJ2-1, is DGGITQSPKYLFRKEGQNVTLSCEQNLNHDAMYWYRQDPGQGLRLIYYSQIVNDFQKGDIAEGYSVSREKKESFPLTVTSAQKNPTAFYLCASSTDRGHNEQFFGPGTRLTVL.

The chain links TRBV5-3 to TRBJ2-7; D perhaps matches TRBD1 (5 bases). TRBV5-3 is an ORF, with its function uncertain. V lost 0 bases and J 2 bases, leaving 18 bases between the germline ends. The CDR3 spans 17 residues. The CDR3 sequence is CARSLALTARKTYEQYF. DNA of the CDR3: TGTGCCAGAAGCTTGGCCTTGACAGCTCGAAAGACCTACGAGCAGTACTTC.

This rearrangement joins TRBV24-1 to TRBJ2-5; 12 bases are shared with TRBD2. This CDR3 is 15 amino acids long. After removal of 4 bases from V and 4 bases from J, the junction contained 3 bases not matched to a gene. From germline, CDR1 is KGHDR and CDR2 SFDVKD. The CDR3 reads CATSEASGRGETQYF. CDR3 DNA: TGTGCCACCAGTGAGGCTAGCGGGAGGGGAGAGACCCAGTACTTC.

The V and J genes are TRBV28 and TRBJ1-2; TRBD1 is a possible D gene (6 bases). CDR3 length: 12 amino acids. Germline-derived CDR1 and CDR2 are MDHEN and SYDVKM. V dropped 6 bases and J dropped 8 bases, with 13 bases sitting between them. The CDR3 protein is CASRQGSYGYTF. The CDR3 coding sequence is TGTGCCAGCAGGCAGGGGAGCTACGGCTACACCTTC.

The chain is built from TRBV28 and TRBJ1-4; TRBD1 might be the D (5 bases). The CDR3 is 15 residues long. CDR1 is MDHEN and CDR2 is SYDVKM in the germline V gene. V gave up 7 bases and J gave up 6 bases, with 18 bases separating them. The CDR3 spells CASTDPRGRDEKLFF. The CDR3 bases are TGTGCCAGCACGGACCCTCGGGGGAGGGATGAAAAACTGTTTTTT.

The chain uses TRBV4-2 and TRBJ2-7, with 7 positions matching TRBD2. Germline V gives CDR1 LGHNA, CDR2 YNFKEQ. V was clipped by 0 bases and J by 4 bases; unmatched bases: 6. There are 15 residues in the CDR3. DNA of the CDR3: TGTGCCAGCAGCCAAGAAATCGGCGGGAGTTACGAGCAGTACTTC. Translation gives CASSQEIGGSYEQYF.

The genes are TRBV6-2 or TRBV6-3 and TRBJ2-1; 7 nucleotides agree with TRBD2. CDR1 is MNHEY, CDR2 SVGEGT, per germline. Losses at the gene ends were 0 bases for V and 7 bases for J; bases not matched to a gene: 18. The CDR3 loop spans 19 amino acids. The CDR3 sequence is CASSYSMGNLRGSGNEQFF. In DNA form, the CDR3 reads TGTGCCAGCAGTTACTCGATGGGGAATCTGCGCGGGAGTGGAAATGAGCAGTTCTTC.

The chain combines TRBV28 with TRBJ1-5, with TRBD1 matching over 9 bases. V shed 6 bases and J 2 bases; nucleotides not matched to a gene: 5. The CDR3 has 15 amino acids. From germline, CDR1 is MDHEN and CDR2 SYDVKM. The CDR3 region has the DNA TGTGCCAGCAGCTGGACAGGGGTCGGCAATCAGCCCCAGCATTTT. Protein: CASSWTGVGNQPQHF.

The chain joins TRBV19 to TRBJ1-5; D may be TRBD1 (6 bases). CDR1 and CDR2 (germline): LNHDA, SQIVND (reference sequence). The CDR3 consists of 14 residues. V lost 6 bases, J lost 4 bases, and 13 bases lay in between. CDR3 nucleotide sequence: TGTGCCAGTAGCACGGACAGAGCAAATCAGCCCCAGCATTTT. Encoded protein: CASSTDRANQPQHF.

This rearrangement joins TRBV4-3 to TRBJ2-7; 8 nucleotides agree with TRBD1. From germline, CDR1 is LGHNA and CDR2 YSLEER. The CDR3 length is 15 residues. With V trimmed by 2 bases and J by 8 bases, 11 bases remained unmatched. CDR3 coding DNA: TGCGCCAGCAGCCAAAAGCAGGGGGCACTAAACCAGCAGTACTTC. Amino acid sequence: CASSQKQGALNQQYF.

The chain carries TRBV12-3 or TRBV12-4 and TRBJ1-2; the D is unclear. The V end was cut by 6 bases, the J end by 8 bases, with 16 bases between. The CDR3 contains 13 residues. The CDR3 DNA follows: TGTGCCAGCAGGCCTAGGACTGACGGCGGCTACACCTTC. Encoded protein: CASRPRTDGGYTF.

J is TRBJ1-5 and V is TRBV11-3; D is perhaps TRBD1 (5 bases). V gave up 6 bases and J gave up 7 bases, with 16 bases separating them. The CDR3 length is 14 residues. From germline, CDR1 is SGHNT and CDR2 YENEEA. The CDR3 DNA reads as TGTGCCAGCAGGAGGATAAATGGGGCCCAGCCCCAGCATTTT. It translates to CASRRINGAQPQHF. The whole variable domain, filled in from reference TRBV11-3 and TRBJ1-5, reads EAGVVQSPRYKIIEKKQPVAFWCNPISGHNTLYWYLQNLGQGPELLIRYENEEAVDDSQLPKDRFSAERLKGVDSTLKIQPAELGDSAVYLCASRRINGAQPQHFGDGTRLSIL.

The chain recombines TRBV4-2 with TRBJ2-1, with 8 positions matching TRBD1. CDR3 length equals 17 residues. J lost 2 bases, V lost 0 bases, and 6 bases had no gene match. CDR1 and CDR2 (germline): LGHNA, YNFKEQ. The CDR3 loop is CASSQEIGQGTYNEQFF. CDR3 in DNA: TGTGCCAGCAGCCAAGAGATCGGACAGGGTACCTACAATGAGCAGTTCTTC.

The V gene is TRBV4-1, the J gene TRBJ1-5, with 10 bases identical to TRBD1. Germline-derived CDR1 and CDR2 are MGHRA and YSYEKL. CDR3 length: 18 amino acids. Unmatched junction bases numbered 7, after V lost 0 bases and J lost 2 bases. CDR3 nucleotides: TGCGCCAGCAGCCAAGAGTGGACAGGGGGTGGTCGCAATCAGCCCCAGCATTTT. Residues: CASSQEWTGGGRNQPQHF.

The chain is built from TRBV10-3 and TRBJ1-2; tentatively, D is TRBD1 (5 bases). The V gene's germline CDR1 is ENHRY and CDR2 SYGVKD. The CDR3 extends over 16 amino acids. Trimming took off 0 bases at V and 2 bases at J, with 13 bases between the two ends. CDR3 amino acids: CAISESGRGKNYGYTF. The CDR3 DNA is TGTGCCATCAGTGAGTCCGGGAGGGGCAAAAACTATGGCTACACCTTC.

The CDR3 is CASKSSRRGYEQYF. The CDR3 region has the DNA TGTGCCAGCAAGTCGTCCCGCCGAGGTTACGAGCAGTACTTC. This sequence joins TRBV28 and TRBJ2-7; D call uncertain. The CDR3 consists of 14 residues. V lost 7 bases and J 4 bases, leaving 17 bases between the germline ends. CDR1 and CDR2 (germline): MDHEN, SYDVKM.

The rearrangement uses TRBV7-2 and TRBJ1-2; TRBD1 matches at 7 bases. The V segment lost 4 bases and the J segment 1 base; nucleotides outside the gene matches: 9. There are 16 residues in the CDR3. Germline V gene lookup returns CDR1 SGHTA and CDR2 FQGNSA. The CDR3 spells CASSSFGQGGNYGYTF. Written as DNA, the CDR3 is TGTGCCAGCAGCTCCTTTGGGCAGGGGGGTAACTATGGCTACACCTTC.

The chain carries TRBV7-2 and TRBJ2-2; possibly TRBD1 for D (5 bases). Germline assignment: CDR1 SGHTA and CDR2 FQGNSA. This CDR3 spans 13 amino acids. Trimming left V 4 bases short and J 6 bases short, with 9 bases between. CDR3 region: CASSSQGPGELFF. The DNA of the CDR3 is TGTGCCAGCAGCTCCCAGGGTCCCGGGGAGCTGTTTTTT.

The chain carries TRBV28 and TRBJ2-5; D not certain. Germline CDR1 MDHEN, CDR2 SYDVKM. The CDR3 extends over 13 amino acids. Trimming pared 6 bases from V and 2 bases from J, leaving 10 bases between. CDR3 sequence: CASSPGLQETQYF. The CDR3 DNA follows: TGTGCCAGCAGCCCAGGATTACAAGAGACCCAGTACTTC.

This chain uses TRBV6-4 with TRBJ2-5; D gene ambiguous. Germline V gene data show CDR1 as MRHNA and CDR2 as SNTAGT. This CDR3 is built from 14 residues. Trimming shortened V by 6 bases and J by 1 base, and 12 bases separated the two germline ends. CDR3 coding DNA: TGTGCCAGCAGCTTCGCGAGTTCCCAAGAGACCCAGTACTTC. Translation gives CASSFASSQETQYF.

The chain links TRBV10-3 to TRBJ1-5; D may be TRBD1 (5 bases). Trimming shortened V by 5 bases and J by 4 bases, and 9 bases separated the two germline ends. Germline assignment: CDR1 ENHRY and CDR2 SYGVKD. The length of the CDR3 is 13 residues. CDR3 DNA sequence: TGTGCCATCAGTACAGGTCTTAATCAGCCCCAGCATTTT. Residues: CAISTGLNQPQHF.

The gene calls are TRBV10-3 and TRBJ1-6, with D possibly matching TRBD1 (6 bases). The CDR3 has 15 residues. The germline gives CDR1 ENHRY, CDR2 SYGVKD. Trimming left V 8 bases short and J 7 bases short, with 18 bases between. CDR3 nucleotide sequence: TGTGCCATCTCGCCGTACAGGGTGGGGAATTCACCCCTCCACTTT. This encodes CAISPYRVGNSPLHF.

The chain uses TRBV2 and TRBJ1-2; D may be TRBD1 (5 bases). The CDR3 sequence is 12 residues long. Looked up from germline, CDR1 is SNHLY and CDR2 is FYNNEI. V dropped 6 bases and J dropped 5 bases, with 10 bases sitting between them. In DNA form, the CDR3 reads TGTGCCAGCAGGGGACTCCTGTATGGCTACACCTTC. Its protein product is CASRGLLYGYTF.

The CDR3, as DNA: TGTGCCAGCAGTAGGACAGTCTATAGCAATCAGCCCCAGCATTTT. Its protein is CASSRTVYSNQPQHF. The V and J genes are TRBV6-5 and TRBJ1-5; the D gene is possibly TRBD1 (6 bases). This CDR3 has 15 amino acids. The V gene lost 5 bases and the J gene lost 0 bases, with 11 bases spanning the gap. Germline V gene sequence: CDR1 MNHEY, CDR2 SVGAGI.

This chain uses TRBV27 with TRBJ2-3, with TRBD2 matching 8 bases. Trimming cost V 6 bases and J 5 bases; bases outside gene matches: 13. This CDR3 is 16 amino acids long. Germline lookup yields CDR1 MNHEY and CDR2 SMNVEV (reference sequence). The CDR3 protein is CASRSPSGPSKDTQYF. In DNA form, the CDR3 reads TGTGCCAGCAGAAGTCCTAGCGGGCCTTCGAAAGATACGCAGTATTTT.

The chain uses TRBV12-3 or TRBV12-4 and TRBJ2-3; possibly TRBD2 for D (5 bases). This CDR3 comprises 11 residues. Trimming cost V 8 bases and J 4 bases, with 7 bases left between them. DNA of the CDR3: TGTGCCAGCGCGCGGGCAGATACGCAGTATTTT. Residues: CASARADTQYF.

The chain carries TRBV5-1 and TRBJ2-1, with 9 bases identical to TRBD1. The CDR3 length is 15 residues. The junction had 9 bases not matched to a gene; V was cut back by 6 bases and J by 5 bases. Germline CDR1 and CDR2: SGHRS and YFSETQ. The DNA of the CDR3 is TGCGCCAGCACCAGGGGACAGGGAGGGAACAATGAGCAGTTCTTC. It is translated as CASTRGQGGNNEQFF.

V usage is TRBV5-1 and J usage is TRBJ2-7; 9 bases fit TRBD2. The CDR3 loop spans 14 amino acids. J gave up 4 bases and V 1 base, and 3 bases lay outside the gene matches. CDR1 is SGHRS, CDR2 YFSETQ, per germline. The CDR3 sequence is CASSLQREVYEQYF. CDR3 DNA sequence: TGCGCCAGCAGCTTGCAGCGGGAGGTATACGAGCAGTACTTC.

V gene TRBV6-6 combines with J gene TRBJ2-7; 7 positions agree with TRBD1. This CDR3 spans 17 amino acids. The junction had 15 bases not matched to a gene; V was cut back by 5 bases and J by 2 bases. CDR1 is MNHNY, CDR2 SVGAGI, per germline (reference sequence). The CDR3 sequence: CASSPRPSGTATYEQYF. The CDR3 nucleotides are TGTGCCAGCAGTCCCAGGCCATCCGGGACAGCCACCTACGAGCAGTACTTC.